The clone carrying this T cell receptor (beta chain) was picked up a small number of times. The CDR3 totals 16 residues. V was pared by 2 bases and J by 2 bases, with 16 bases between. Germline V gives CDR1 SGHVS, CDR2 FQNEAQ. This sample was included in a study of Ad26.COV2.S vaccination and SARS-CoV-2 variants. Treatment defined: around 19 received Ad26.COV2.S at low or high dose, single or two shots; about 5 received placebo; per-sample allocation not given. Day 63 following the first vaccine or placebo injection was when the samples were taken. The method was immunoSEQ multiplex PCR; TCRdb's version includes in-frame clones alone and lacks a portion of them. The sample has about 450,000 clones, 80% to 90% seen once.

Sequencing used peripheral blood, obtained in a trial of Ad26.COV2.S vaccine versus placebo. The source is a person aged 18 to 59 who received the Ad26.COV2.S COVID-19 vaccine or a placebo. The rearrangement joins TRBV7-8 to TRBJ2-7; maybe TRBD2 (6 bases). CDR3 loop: CASSLQSVGGTYEQYV. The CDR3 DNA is TGTGCCAGCAGCTTACAAAGCGTTGGCGGGACCTACGAGCAGTACGTC.